This TCR beta chain emerged from a study of OX40 agonist ivuxolimab in advanced cancers. Overall study context: An anti-OX40 (CD134) antibody with agonistic activity, ivuxolimab, was administered to patients. People who had prior anti-PD-1, anti-PD-L1 or anti-CTLA-4 therapy could take part, and approximately 44% had some.

With baseline, cycle 4 day 1, and cycle 7 day 1 as timepoints, blood was sampled. TCRdb keeps only in-frame clones here, not all; method: immunoSEQ multiplex PCR. The data contain 75,000 to 90,000 clones, about 89% of them singletons. The germline gives CDR1 SGHAT, CDR2 FQNNGV. The CDR3 is 14 residues long. Trimming stripped 4 bases from V and 4 bases from J, with 13 bases between. V gene TRBV11-2 combines with J gene TRBJ1-1, with D unresolved. The receptor comes from an adult with an advanced solid tumor such as melanoma, head and neck, liver or kidney cancer. The source material was CD4+ or CD8+ T cells sorted from blood, sampled in a trial of the OX40 agonist ivuxolimab. CDR3 region: CASSSPREGTEAFF. Here the CDR3 DNA reads TGTGCCAGCAGCTCCCCGAGGGAGGGCACTGAAGCTTTCTTT.